These 18 T cell receptor beta chains were all obtained from the same sample, sequenced in a study of blood T cell repertoires in COVID-19. The method was immunoSEQ multiplex PCR; TCRdb's version includes in-frame clones alone and lacks a portion of them. The sample shows hundreds of thousands of clones, about 88% of them seen only once. Sequencing was performed on PBMCs or T cells enriched from blood (not recorded which). All receptors come from a woman between 18 and 29 years old who had been exposed to COVID-19.

The CDR3 region is CASSLSASNRGETQYF. The CDR3 nucleotides read TGCGCCAGCAGCTTGTCGGCGAGTAATAGAGGAGAGACCCAGTACTTC. V gene TRBV5-1 combines with J gene TRBJ2-5; D is unresolved. V dropped 1 base and J dropped 4 bases, with 17 bases sitting between them. Germline values: CDR1 SGHRS, CDR2 YFSETQ. The CDR3 covers 16 residues.

The chain joins TRBV5-1 to TRBJ1-2; 9 bases align to TRBD1. In germline, CDR1 is SGHRS, CDR2 YFSETQ. The V and J ends lost 4 bases and 8 bases, in that order; junction bases with no gene match: 15. CDR3 size: 16 residues. This chain's CDR3 is CASSREPGQGFWGYTF. CDR3 sequence (DNA): TGCGCCAGCAGCCGAGAACCGGGACAGGGCTTTTGGGGCTACACCTTC.

The chain links TRBV29-1 to TRBJ2-7; maybe TRBD2 (7 bases). CDR3 length equals 13 residues. Germline lookup yields CDR1 SQVTM and CDR2 ANQGSEA. Deletions cut 3 bases from V and 4 bases from J, with 13 bases between. The CDR3 region has the DNA TGCAGCGTTGATGGGGGGGCCGGGTACGAGCAGTACTTC. Translated: CSVDGGAGYEQYF.

V usage is TRBV2 and J usage is TRBJ2-7; D is perhaps TRBD2 (6 bases). CDR1 and CDR2 (germline): SNHLY, FYNNEI. The CDR3 sequence is 16 residues long. Trimming took 6 bases from V and 0 from J, leaving 18 bases between them. The CDR3 is CASRGPGLQNSYEQYF. The CDR3 DNA reads TGTGCCAGCAGGGGGCCCGGACTACAAAACTCCTACGAGCAGTACTTC.

The genes are TRBV5-1 and TRBJ1-3; no definite D call. This CDR3 is built from 16 residues. Trimming took off 0 bases at V and 3 bases at J, with 13 bases between the two ends. CDR1 and CDR2 from the germline V gene are SGHRS and YFSETQ. The DNA for the CDR3 is TGCGCCAGCAGCTTGGCCGGTCAGGCCGTTGGAAACACCATATATTTT. Its protein product is CASSLAGQAVGNTIYF.

The chain has TRBV2 and TRBJ1-4, with D maybe TRBD1 (6 bases). V lost 6 bases and J 8 bases, leaving 22 bases between the germline ends. Germline CDR1 and CDR2: SNHLY and FYNNEI. This CDR3 has 16 residues. In DNA form, the CDR3 reads TGTGCCAGCAGGGCACAGACAGGCCGATTTGAGGAAAAACTGTTTTTT. Its translation: CASRAQTGRFEEKLFF.

This chain uses TRBV5-6 with TRBJ2-7, with 10 bases lining up with TRBD2. The CDR3 sequence is 14 residues long. V lost 3 bases, J lost 3 bases, and 3 bases stayed unmatched. The germline gives CDR1 SGHDT, CDR2 YYEEEE. CDR3 coding DNA: TGTGCCAGCAGCTCTTTAGCGGGGGGCTACGAGCAGTACTTC. Translating it yields CASSSLAGGYEQYF.

The chain uses TRBV6-1 and TRBJ1-3, with a tentative D call TRBD1 (5 bases). The CDR3 runs to 15 residues. The V gene's germline CDR1 is MNHNS and CDR2 SASEGT. Trimming took 2 bases from V and 2 from J, leaving 10 bases between them. CDR3 sequence: CASSERWGTGNTIYF. The CDR3 DNA follows: TGTGCCAGCAGTGAAAGGTGGGGCACTGGAAACACCATATATTTT.

The chain joins TRBV11-2 to TRBJ1-1; tentatively, D is TRBD1 (5 bases). Trimming cost V 1 base and J 4 bases, with 16 bases left between them. The CDR3 loop spans 16 amino acids. Per the germline V gene, CDR1 is SGHAT and CDR2 is FQNNGV. The DNA of the CDR3 is TGTGCCAGCAGCTTAGGGGACTGGGGAGGAGGCACTGAAGCTTTCTTT. It translates to CASSLGDWGGGTEAFF.

The chain carries TRBV7-8 and TRBJ2-7, with 9 positions matching TRBD1. Germline assignment: CDR1 SGHVS and CDR2 FQNEAQ. Germline trimming cut 4 bases from V and 3 bases from J; bases unmatched to any gene: 7. This CDR3 has 15 residues. The DNA of the CDR3 is TGTGCCAGCAGCTCTGGATGGGGACAGGGCTACGAGCAGTACTTC. Translation gives CASSSGWGQGYEQYF.

This chain uses TRBV27 with TRBJ2-7; TRBD1 aligns across 8 bases. CDR3 size: 13 residues. V was clipped by 5 bases and J by 4 bases; unmatched bases: 4. The germline gives CDR1 MNHEY, CDR2 SMNVEV (reference sequence). The CDR3 protein is CASSQQGGYEQYF. Here the CDR3 DNA reads TGTGCCAGCAGTCAACAGGGGGGTTACGAGCAGTACTTC.

This clone was observed a handful of times. This sequence joins TRBV30 and TRBJ1-4, with 9 bases lining up with TRBD1. The germline V gene has CDR1 GTSNPN and CDR2 SVGIG (reference sequence). V was pared by 4 bases and J by 9 bases, with 9 bases of the junction left unmatched. The CDR3 runs to 14 residues. The CDR3 region is CAWNSGTGKQKLFF. CDR3 coding DNA: TGTGCCTGGAACTCCGGGACAGGGAAGCAAAAACTGTTTTTT.

This clone came up once. V usage is TRBV11-3 and J usage is TRBJ2-2, with 10 positions matching TRBD2. The CDR3 extends over 16 amino acids. V shed 3 bases and J 1 base; nucleotides not matched to a gene: 2. Germline CDR1 reads SGHNT; CDR2 reads YENEEA. The CDR3 DNA is TGTGCCAGCAGCTTTAGCGGGGGGAAGAACACCGGGGAGCTGTTTTTT. It codes for CASSFSGGKNTGELFF.

The rearrangement uses TRBV28 and TRBJ1-6; 9 positions match TRBD1. V lost 4 bases to trimming and J lost 10 bases; unmatched junction nucleotides: 11. The germline CDR1 and CDR2 sequences are MDHEN and SYDVKM. This CDR3 has 16 residues. CDR3 DNA: TGTGCCAGCAGTTCCCCCGGACAGGGGATAAACTCACCCCTCCACTTT. Its translation is CASSSPGQGINSPLHF.

This clone was picked up one time. The genes are TRBV4-2 and TRBJ1-1; no definite D call. This CDR3 comprises 14 residues. Looked up from germline, CDR1 is LGHNA and CDR2 is YNFKEQ. V lost 0 bases and J 5 bases, leaving 10 bases between the germline ends. CDR3 amino acids: CASSQDARETEAFF. DNA for the CDR3: TGTGCCAGCAGCCAAGATGCGAGGGAGACTGAAGCTTTCTTT.

The chain carries TRBV7-9 and TRBJ2-3; TRBD2 matches 8 bases. There are 15 residues in the CDR3. The J segment lost 3 bases and the V segment lost 6 bases, leaving 8 bases of the junction unmatched. Germline-derived CDR1 and CDR2 are SEHNR and FQNEAQ (reference sequence). CDR3 DNA sequence: TGTGCCAGCAGTACCCAGGCTAGCGGGACAGATACGCAGTATTTT. Translation: CASSTQASGTDTQYF.

The V call is TRBV29-1, the J call TRBJ1-2, with TRBD1 matching over 7 bases. Germline V lookup: CDR1 SQVTM, CDR2 ANQGSEA. The CDR3 length is 15 residues. The CDR3 bases are TGCCGCGCCGGGGGAGGCAGGGGGGAGAACTATGGCTACACCTTC. It translates to CRAGGGRGENYGYTF.

This clone was seen a handful of times. This sequence joins TRBV7-2 and TRBJ1-5; D ambiguous. Germline values: CDR1 SGHTA, CDR2 FQGNSA. V was trimmed by 5 bases and J by 2 bases, leaving 16 bases between them. The CDR3 is 16 amino acids. Written as DNA, the CDR3 is TGTGCCAGCAGCCAGAAATCAGGATCAGGCAATCAGCCCCAGCATTTT. Its protein product is CASSQKSGSGNQPQHF.